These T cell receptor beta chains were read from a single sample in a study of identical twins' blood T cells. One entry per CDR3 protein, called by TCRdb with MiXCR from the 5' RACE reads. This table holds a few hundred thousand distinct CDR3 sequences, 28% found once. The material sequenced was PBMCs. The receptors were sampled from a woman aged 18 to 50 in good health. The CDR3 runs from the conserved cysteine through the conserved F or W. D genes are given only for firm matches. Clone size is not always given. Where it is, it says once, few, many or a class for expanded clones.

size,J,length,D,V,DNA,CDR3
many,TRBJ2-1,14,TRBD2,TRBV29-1,TGCAGCGTTGCAAAGGGAGGGCCCTACAATGAGCAGTTCTTC,CSVAKGGPYNEQFF
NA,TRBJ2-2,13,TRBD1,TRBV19,TGTGCCAGTTGGACAGGCAACACCGGGGAGCTGTTTTTT,CASWTGNTGELFF
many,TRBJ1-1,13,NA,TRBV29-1,TGCAGCGTTGAAGACAGTTTGAACACTGAAGCTTTCTTT,CSVEDSLNTEAFF
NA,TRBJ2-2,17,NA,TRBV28,TGTGCCAGCAACACCCCCCGGGCGGGAATAATCACCGGGGAGCTGTTTTTT,CASNTPRAGIITGELFF
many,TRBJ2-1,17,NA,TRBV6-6,TGTGCCAGCAGTTACTCGGGTGTATCCTCCTCCTACAATGAGCAGTTCTTC,CASSYSGVSSSYNEQFF
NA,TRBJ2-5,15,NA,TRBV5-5,TGTGCCAGCAGCTTGGCCCAGGTCCGTCAAGAGACCCAGTACTTC,CASSLAQVRQETQYF
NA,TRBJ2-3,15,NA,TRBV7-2,TGTGCCAGCAGCTCCGACAGGATTGGTGCAGATACGCAGTATTTT,CASSSDRIGADTQYF
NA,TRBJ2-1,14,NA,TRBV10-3,TGTGCCATCAGTGAGTCGAGAGGATACAATGAGCAGTTCTTC,CAISESRGYNEQFF
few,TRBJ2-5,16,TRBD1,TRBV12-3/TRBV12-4,TGTGCCGGCAGTCCTTCTTCGGGACAGGGAAAAGAGACCCAGTACTTC,CAGSPSSGQGKETQYF
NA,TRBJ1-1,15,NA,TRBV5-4,TGTGCCAGCAGCTTGGGGCAGGGAGGAGGCACTGAAGCTTTCTTT,CASSLGQGGGTEAFF
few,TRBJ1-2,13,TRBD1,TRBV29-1,TGCAGCGTGCGGACAGGGGGAGCGGGTGGCTACACCTTC,CSVRTGGAGGYTF
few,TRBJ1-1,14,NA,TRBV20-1,TGCAGTGCTAGGAGCAGGGGCCCGAACACTGAAGCTTTCTTT,CSARSRGPNTEAFF
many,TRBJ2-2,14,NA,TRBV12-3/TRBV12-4,TGTGCCAGCATGACGTTTCGGGGGACCGGGGAGCTGTTTTTT,CASMTFRGTGELFF
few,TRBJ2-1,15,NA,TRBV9,TGTGCCTCCAGGAGGGGGGTCGCCTCCTACAATGAGCAGTTCTTC,CASRRGVASYNEQFF
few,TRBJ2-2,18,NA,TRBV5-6,TGTGCCAGCAGCCCTGTCAGAGGGGTCAAAGGGGACACCGGGGAGCTGTTTTTT,CASSPVRGVKGDTGELFF
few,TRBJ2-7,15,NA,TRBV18,TGTGCCAGCTCACCACCCACGAGTTTGGGAGCCGAGCAGTACTTC,CASSPPTSLGAEQYF
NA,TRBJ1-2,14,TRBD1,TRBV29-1,TGCAGCGTTGCGGGACAGGGAATTAACTATGGCTACACCTTC,CSVAGQGINYGYTF
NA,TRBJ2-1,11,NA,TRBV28,TGTGCCAGCAGTTTTGTGGGTAGTAAGTTGTTC,CASSFVGSKLF
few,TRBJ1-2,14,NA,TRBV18,TGTGCCAGCTCACCCCCCAGCGGGAGCTATGGCTACACCTTC,CASSPPSGSYGYTF
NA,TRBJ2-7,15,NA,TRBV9,TGTGCCAGCAGCGTAGGAGGGGCGTCGACCTACGAGCAGTACTTC,CASSVGGASTYEQYF
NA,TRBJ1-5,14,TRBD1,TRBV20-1,TGCAGTGCTAGTGGGGACAGGGTTAATCAGCCCCAGCATTTT,CSASGDRVNQPQHF
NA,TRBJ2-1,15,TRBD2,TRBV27,TGTGCCAGCAGTGTACGGACTAGCGGAGACAATGAGCAGTTCTTC,CASSVRTSGDNEQFF
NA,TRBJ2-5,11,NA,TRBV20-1,TGCAGTGCTGGGAACCAAGAGACCCAGTACTTC,CSAGNQETQYF
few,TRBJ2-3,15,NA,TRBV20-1,TGCAGTGCTGCCCCGCAAGCATTAACCACAGATACGCAGTATTTT,CSAAPQALTTDTQYF
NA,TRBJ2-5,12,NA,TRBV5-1,TGCGCCAGCAGCTTGGAACAAGAGACCCAGTACTTC,CASSLEQETQYF
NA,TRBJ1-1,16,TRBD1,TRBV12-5,TGTGCTAGTGGTTTGTTAATGCAGGGGGTTAGCACTGAAGCTTTCTTT,CASGLLMQGVSTEAFF
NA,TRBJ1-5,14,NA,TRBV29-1,TGCAGCGCCGGGGGGCCCAATAGCAATCAGCCCCAGCATTTT,CSAGGPNSNQPQHF
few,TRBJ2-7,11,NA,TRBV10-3,TGTGCCATCAGTGACAGGGACGAGCAGTACTTC,CAISDRDEQYF
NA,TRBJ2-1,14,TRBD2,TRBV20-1,TGCAGTGCGAGGGCGGGGGGACCCTACAATGAGCAGTTCTTC,CSARAGGPYNEQFF
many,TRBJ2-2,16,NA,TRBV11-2,TGTGCCAGCACCCTTCTTGAAAAGGTCGACACCGGGGAGCTGTTTTTT,CASTLLEKVDTGELFF
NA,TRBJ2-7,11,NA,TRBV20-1,TGCAGTGCTAGGCGGAACTACGAGCAGTACTTC,CSARRNYEQYF
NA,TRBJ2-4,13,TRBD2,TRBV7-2,TGTGCCAGTAGCGGGAGTACGTTTGACATTCAGTACTTC,CASSGSTFDIQYF
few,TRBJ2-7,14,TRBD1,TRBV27,TGTGCCAGCGCCTACCCGGGACAGACATACGAGCAGTACTTC,CASAYPGQTYEQYF
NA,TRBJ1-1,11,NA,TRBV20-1,TGCAGTGCTAGGCCGCGCACTGAAGCTTTCTTT,CSARPRTEAFF
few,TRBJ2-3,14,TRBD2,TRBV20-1,TGCAGTGCTCCGACTAGCGGGGGGGCAGATACGCAGTATTTT,CSAPTSGGADTQYF
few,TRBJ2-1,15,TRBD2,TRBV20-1,TGCAGTGCTCCTCGGACTAGCGGGGGCTTCAATGAGCAGTTCTTC,CSAPRTSGGFNEQFF
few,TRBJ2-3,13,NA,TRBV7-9,TGTGCCAGCACCCGGGCCGACACAGATACGCAGTATTTT,CASTRADTDTQYF
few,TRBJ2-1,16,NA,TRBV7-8,TGTGCCAGCAGCTTCGGAGGGAGAAGCTCCTACAATGAGCAGTTCTTC,CASSFGGRSSYNEQFF
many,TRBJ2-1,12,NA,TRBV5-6,TGTGCCAGCAGCTTGGTTGACTCTGAGCAGTTCTTC,CASSLVDSEQFF
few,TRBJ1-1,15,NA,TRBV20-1,TGCAGTGCCTATGCCCCGGAGGGGAGCAACACTGAAGCTTTCTTT,CSAYAPEGSNTEAFF
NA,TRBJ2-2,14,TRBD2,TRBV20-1,TGCAGTGCCCGACTAGCGGGGGTGGCCGGGGAGCTGTTTTTT,CSARLAGVAGELFF
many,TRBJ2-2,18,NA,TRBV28,TGTGCCAGCAGTCCGCACCCCCAGCGGAGCGGTTCCACCGGGGAGCTGTTTTTT,CASSPHPQRSGSTGELFF
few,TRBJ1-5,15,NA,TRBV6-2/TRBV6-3,TGTGCCAGCAGTCCCCGAGGGAGTAGCAATCAGCCCCAGCATTTT,CASSPRGSSNQPQHF
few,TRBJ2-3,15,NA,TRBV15,TGTGCCACCAGCAGAGCCCCAGGCGGCGCAGATACGCAGTATTTT,CATSRAPGGADTQYF
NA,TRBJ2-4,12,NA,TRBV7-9,TGTGCCATCCTGGGCTGGAAGAACATTCAGTACTTC,CAILGWKNIQYF
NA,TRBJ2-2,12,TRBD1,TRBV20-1,TGCAGTGGACAGGGTCGCACCGGGGAGCTGTTTTTT,CSGQGRTGELFF
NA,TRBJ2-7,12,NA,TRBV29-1,TGCAGCGTTGATGTGGGATTGGGCGAGCAGTACTTC,CSVDVGLGEQYF
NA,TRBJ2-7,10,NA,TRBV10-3,TGTGCCATCAGTTCCTACGAGCAGTACTTC,CAISSYEQYF
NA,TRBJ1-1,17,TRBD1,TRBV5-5,TGTGCCAGCAGCTTGGGGGCGGGGACAGCGATAAACCATGAAGCTTTCTTT,CASSLGAGTAINHEAFF
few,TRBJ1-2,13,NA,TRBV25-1,TGTGCCAGCAGTGAATATGGGCAGAATGGCTACACCTTC,CASSEYGQNGYTF
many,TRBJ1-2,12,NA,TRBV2,TGTGCCAGCAGTGAACTGGACTATGGCTACACCTTC,CASSELDYGYTF
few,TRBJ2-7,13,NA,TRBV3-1,TGTGCCAGCAGCCGGGACCCTAGTAACGAGCAGTACTTC,CASSRDPSNEQYF
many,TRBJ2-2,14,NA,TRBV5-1,TGTGCCAGCAGTTTTGGGAGCAACACCGGGGAGCTGTTTTTT,CASSFGSNTGELFF
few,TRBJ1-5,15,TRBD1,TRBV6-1,TGTGCCAGCAGACCGGACAGGGGGCCAGGGCAGCCCCAGCATTTT,CASRPDRGPGQPQHF
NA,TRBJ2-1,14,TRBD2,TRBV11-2,TGTGCCAGCAGCGCCAGCGGGGGCTACAATGAGCAGTTCTTC,CASSASGGYNEQFF
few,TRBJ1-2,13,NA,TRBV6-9,TGTGCCAGCAGCCCCGAGGTCTTCTATGGCTACACCTTC,CASSPEVFYGYTF
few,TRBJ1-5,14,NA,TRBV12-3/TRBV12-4,TGTGCCAGCAACAATAACGCCGGAAGACAGCCCCAGCATTTT,CASNNNAGRQPQHF
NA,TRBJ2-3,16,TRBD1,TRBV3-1,TGTGCCAGCAGCCAATACGGGACAGGGGCCTCAGATACGCAGTATTTT,CASSQYGTGASDTQYF
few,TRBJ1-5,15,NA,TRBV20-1,TGCAGTGCTAGGGCAGGGACAATAAGGAATCAGCCCCAGCATTTT,CSARAGTIRNQPQHF
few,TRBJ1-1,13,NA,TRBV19,TGTGCCAGTAGTATGGGACCTCGTACTGAAGCTTTCTTT,CASSMGPRTEAFF